The rows below give T cell receptor beta chains drawn from one sample of a study of shared clonotypes between healthy human individuals. This table comes from immunoSEQ multiplex PCR, and its TCRdb copy is limited to in-frame clones, with some not included. The sample holds millions of clones; approximately 90% are singletons and the top ten take roughly 0.13%. The sequencing input was naive CD4+ T cells sorted from blood. These receptors were taken from a man in his late teens or twenties in good health. CDR3s include the opening cysteine and the closing phenylalanine or tryptophan. A D gene is named only where the DNA matches it firmly. Expanded clones are given a class, and other clones once, few, many or no size at all.

>TRBJ2-1|-|TRBV5-1|TRBD1
TGCGCCAGCAGCCCGGACAGGTGGAAACAGTTCTTC
CASSPDRWKQFF
>TRBJ1-2|-|TRBV18|-
TGTGCCAGCTCACCACGGCAGCTTACTAACTATGGCTACACCTTC
CASSPRQLTNYGYTF
>TRBJ1-3|-|TRBV7-2|-
TGTGCCAGCAGCTTAAAGTATTTTTGGGGCTCTGGAAACACCATATATTTT
CASSLKYFWGSGNTIYF
>TRBJ2-1|-|TRBV10-2|-
TGCGCCAGCAGTGACTGGCGCGGAGGAGGGTACAATGAGCAGTTCTTC
CASSDWRGGGYNEQFF
>TRBJ2-3|-|TRBV5-1|TRBD2
TGCGCCAGCAGCTTTTATCTAGCGGGGGGCGGTACGCAGTATTTT
CASSFYLAGGGTQYF
>TRBJ1-6|-|TRBV2|TRBD1
TGTGCCAGCACTGGACAGGGGACTATCAATTCACCCCTCCACTTT
CASTGQGTINSPLHF
>TRBJ2-4|-|TRBV19|-
TGTGCCAGTAGTATCGTAAGGGGCCGAGGCAAAAACATTCAGTACTTC
CASSIVRGRGKNIQYF
>TRBJ1-6|few|TRBV19|-
TGTGCCAGTAGTATATGGGGGACACGCGATTCACCCCTCCACTTT
CASSIWGTRDSPLHF
>TRBJ2-3|-|TRBV6-5|-
TGTGCCAGCAGTTTAGCTAGCCCCCTAGTCTCAGATACGCAGTATTTT
CASSLASPLVSDTQYF
>TRBJ2-3|-|TRBV5-4|TRBD2
TGTGCCAGCAGCTTGGCGTTAGCGGGGGGCACAGATACGCAGTATTTT
CASSLALAGGTDTQYF
>TRBJ2-5|-|TRBV7-2|-
TGTGCCAGCAGCTTCGGGGAGGTGGGGACCCAGTACTTC
CASSFGEVGTQYF
>TRBJ1-5|-|TRBV10-2|-
TGCGCCAGCAGCCCGGGACAAAAGCAGGGGCAGCCCCAGCATTTT
CASSPGQKQGQPQHF
>TRBJ1-4|-|TRBV19|-
TGTGCCAGTAGGGAAACAGGGAGGGCTACAAATGAAAAACTGTTTTTT
CASRETGRATNEKLFF
>TRBJ2-7|once|TRBV5-6|TRBD1
TGTGCCAGCAGCTTGGGGGGACAGGGTAACCACGAGCAGTACTTC
CASSLGGQGNHEQYF
>TRBJ2-2|-|TRBV11-2|-
TGTGCCAGCAGCCCGGGCACCGGGGAGCTGTTTTTT
CASSPGTGELFF
>TRBJ2-7|-|TRBV14|TRBD2
TGTGCCAGCAGCCAGGACCCGGCAACGGGAGGGGTTCGGAGGGAGCAGTACTTC
CASSQDPATGGVRREQYF
>TRBJ2-6|-|TRBV6-5|-
TGTGCCAGCAGTTCCTCGCCACTGGACGTCCTGACTTTC
CASSSSPLDVLTF
>TRBJ1-2|-|TRBV5-1|TRBD1
TGCGCCAGCAGCTTGAGGCCGGTGGGGACAGCCGACTATGGCTACACCTTC
CASSLRPVGTADYGYTF
>TRBJ2-5|-|TRBV18|TRBD2
TGTGCCAGCTCACCACTAGCGGGATATGAGACCCAGTACTTC
CASSPLAGYETQYF
>TRBJ2-3|-|TRBV10-2|-
TGCGCCAGCAGTGAGTTGACTAAGGGGAGTAGCACAGATACGCAGTATTTT
CASSELTKGSSTDTQYF
>TRBJ2-2|-|TRBV6-1|TRBD2
TGTGCCAGCAGTGAAGGTCTAGCGGTGAACACCGGGGAGCTGTTTTTT
CASSEGLAVNTGELFF
>TRBJ2-1|-|TRBV11-2|TRBD2
TGTGCCAGCAGCGCCGTCTGGCTAGCGGGGGGGAATGAGCAGTTCTTC
CASSAVWLAGGNEQFF
>TRBJ2-3|-|TRBV14|TRBD2
TGTGCCAGCAGCCACTTAGCGGGAGTGGGTACAGATACGCAGTATTTT
CASSHLAGVGTDTQYF
>TRBJ2-5|-|TRBV21-1|-
TGTGCCAGCAGCCACCCCGGGACGGCGGGAGGCGAGACCCAGTACTTC
CASSHPGTAGGETQYF
>TRBJ1-1|-|TRBV5-5|-
TGTGCCAGCAGCTTGGACCCCACGGGCATGAACACTGAAGCTTTCTTT
CASSLDPTGMNTEAFF
>TRBJ1-6|-|TRBV4-3|TRBD1
TGCGCCAGCAGCCAAGATGCAGGGGGTAATTCACCCCTCCACTTT
CASSQDAGGNSPLHF
>TRBJ1-5|-|TRBV18|-
TGTGCCAGCTCACCATGGCAGGGGAATCAGCCCCAGCATTTT
CASSPWQGNQPQHF
>TRBJ1-2|-|TRBV10-3|TRBD1
TGTGCCATCAGTGACCCTCGCACAGGGGCTAACTATGGCTACACCTTC
CAISDPRTGANYGYTF
>TRBJ2-7|-|TRBV4-1|-
TGCGCCAGCAGCCAAGACTTTCCCCCTGGGACCTACGAGCAGTACTTC
CASSQDFPPGTYEQYF
>TRBJ1-4|-|TRBV25-1|TRBD1
TGTGCCAGCAGTGAAAACCGGGGGAGACAGGGCCTTAGCGAAAAACTGTTTTTT
CASSENRGRQGLSEKLFF
>TRBJ1-6|-|TRBV25-1|TRBD1
TGTGCCAGCAGTGAAACCAACAGGGGTGCACCCCTCCACTTT
CASSETNRGAPLHF
>TRBJ1-5|-|TRBV5-8|-
TGTGCCAGCAACGGGGGCGGACAGCCCCAGCATTTT
CASNGGGQPQHF
>TRBJ2-1|-|TRBV7-2|TRBD2
TGTGCCAGCAGCTTAGACCCGTTGGCGGGAGGGTACAATGAGCAGTTCTTC
CASSLDPLAGGYNEQFF
>TRBJ1-5|few|TRBV25-1|-
TGTGCCAGCAGTGGGCAGGGCAATCAGCCCCAGCATTTT
CASSGQGNQPQHF